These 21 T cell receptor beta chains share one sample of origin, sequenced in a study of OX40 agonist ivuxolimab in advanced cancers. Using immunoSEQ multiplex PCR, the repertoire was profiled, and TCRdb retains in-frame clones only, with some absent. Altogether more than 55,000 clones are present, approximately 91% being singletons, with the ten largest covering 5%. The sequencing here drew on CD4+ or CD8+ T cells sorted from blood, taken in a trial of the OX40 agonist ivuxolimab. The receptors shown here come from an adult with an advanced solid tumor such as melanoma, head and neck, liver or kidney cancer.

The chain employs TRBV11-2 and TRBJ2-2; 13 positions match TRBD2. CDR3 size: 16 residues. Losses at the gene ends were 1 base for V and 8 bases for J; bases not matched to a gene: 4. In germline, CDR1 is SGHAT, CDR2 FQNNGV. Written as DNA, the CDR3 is TGTGCCAGCAGCTTAGTTTTGACTAGCGGGAGGGGGGAGCTGTTTTTT. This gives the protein CASSLVLTSGRGELFF.

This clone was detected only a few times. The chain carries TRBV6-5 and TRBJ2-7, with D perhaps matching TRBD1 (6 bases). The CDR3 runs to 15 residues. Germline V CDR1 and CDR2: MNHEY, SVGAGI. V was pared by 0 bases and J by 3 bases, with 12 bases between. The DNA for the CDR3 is TGTGCCAGCAGTTACTCCCCCAGGGGTGGCTACGAGCAGTACTTC. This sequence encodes CASSYSPRGGYEQYF.

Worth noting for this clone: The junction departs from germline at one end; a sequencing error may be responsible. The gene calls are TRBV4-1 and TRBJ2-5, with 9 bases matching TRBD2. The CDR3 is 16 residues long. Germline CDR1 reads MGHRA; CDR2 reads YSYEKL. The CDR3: CASSEEGGLAGETQYF. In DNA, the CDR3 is TGCGCCAGCAGCGAAGAGGGGGGACTAGCAGGAGAGACCCAGTACTTC.

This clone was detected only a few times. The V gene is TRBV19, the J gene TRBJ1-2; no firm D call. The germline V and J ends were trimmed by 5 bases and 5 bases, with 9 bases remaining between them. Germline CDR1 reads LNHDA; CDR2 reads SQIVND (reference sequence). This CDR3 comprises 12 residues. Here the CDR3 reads CASSLSGYGYTF. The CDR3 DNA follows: TGTGCCAGTAGTCTATCCGGGTATGGCTACACCTTC.

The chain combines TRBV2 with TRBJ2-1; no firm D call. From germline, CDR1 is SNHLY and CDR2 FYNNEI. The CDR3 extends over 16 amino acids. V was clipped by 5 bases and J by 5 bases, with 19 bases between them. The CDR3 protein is CASSPQRMSVHNEQFF. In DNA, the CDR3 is TGTGCCAGCAGTCCCCAAAGGATGTCGGTCCACAATGAGCAGTTCTTC.

The CDR3 nucleotides read TGTGCCAGCAGTTGGGGGACAGGGTTTGCCTCACCCCTCCACTTT. It codes for CASSWGTGFASPLHF. The V call is TRBV6-5, the J call TRBJ1-6; 9 bases line up with TRBD1. CDR3 length equals 15 residues. CDR1 and CDR2 from the germline V gene are MNHEY and SVGAGI. J lost 10 bases, V lost 4 bases, and 8 bases had no gene match.

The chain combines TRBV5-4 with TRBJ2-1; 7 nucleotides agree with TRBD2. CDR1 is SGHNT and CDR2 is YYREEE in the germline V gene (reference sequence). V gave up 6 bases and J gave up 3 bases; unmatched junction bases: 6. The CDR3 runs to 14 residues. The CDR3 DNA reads TGTGCCAGCAAAGCGGGATGGGGCTACAATGAGCAGTTCTTC. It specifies CASKAGWGYNEQFF. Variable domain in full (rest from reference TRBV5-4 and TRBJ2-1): ETGVTQSPTHLIKTRGQQVTLRCSSQSGHNTVSWYQQALGQGPQFIFQYYREEENGRGNFPPRFSGLQFPNYSSELNVNALELDDSALYLCASKAGWGYNEQFFGPGTRLTVL.

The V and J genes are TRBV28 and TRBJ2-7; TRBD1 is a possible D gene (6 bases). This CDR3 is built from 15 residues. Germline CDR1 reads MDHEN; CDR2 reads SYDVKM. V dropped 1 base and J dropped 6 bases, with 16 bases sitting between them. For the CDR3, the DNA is TGTGCCAGCAGTTTATTTGCGGCAGGGGTTCGCGAGCAGTACTTC. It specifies CASSLFAAGVREQYF.

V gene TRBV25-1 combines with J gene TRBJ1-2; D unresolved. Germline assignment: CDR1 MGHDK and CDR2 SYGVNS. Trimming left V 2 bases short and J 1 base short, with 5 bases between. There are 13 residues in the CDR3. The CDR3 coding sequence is TGTGCCAGCAGTGAAGGAGGTAACTATGGCTACACCTTC. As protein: CASSEGGNYGYTF.

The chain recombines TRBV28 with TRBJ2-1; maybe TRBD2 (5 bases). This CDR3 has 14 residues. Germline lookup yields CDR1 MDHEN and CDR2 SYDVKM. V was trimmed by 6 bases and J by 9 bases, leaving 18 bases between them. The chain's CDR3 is CASRYGVLTSEQFF. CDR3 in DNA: TGTGCCAGCAGATACGGGGTCCTCACCAGTGAGCAGTTCTTC.

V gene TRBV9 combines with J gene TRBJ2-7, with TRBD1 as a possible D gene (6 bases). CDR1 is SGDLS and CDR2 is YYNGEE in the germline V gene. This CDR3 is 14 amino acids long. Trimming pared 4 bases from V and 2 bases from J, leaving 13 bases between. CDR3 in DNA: TGTGCCAGCAGCCAAGGGGGTGGAGCCTACGAGCAGTACTTC. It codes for CASSQGGGAYEQYF.

Written as DNA, the CDR3 is TGTGCCAGCAGCCGCCCGACAGGGGCCTACGAGCAGTACTTC. Translation gives CASSRPTGAYEQYF. This chain uses TRBV16 with TRBJ2-7; 8 bases fit TRBD1. V shed 4 bases, J shed 2 bases, and the junction held 4 bases outside the gene matches. Germline CDR1 KGHSY, CDR2 FQNENV. There are 14 residues in the CDR3.

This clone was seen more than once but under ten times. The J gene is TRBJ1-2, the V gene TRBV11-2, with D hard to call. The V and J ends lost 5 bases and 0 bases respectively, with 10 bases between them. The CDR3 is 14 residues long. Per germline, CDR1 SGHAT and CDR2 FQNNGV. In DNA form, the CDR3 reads TGTGCCAGCAGCCCCACCAGGTCTAACTATGGCTACACCTTC. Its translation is CASSPTRSNYGYTF.

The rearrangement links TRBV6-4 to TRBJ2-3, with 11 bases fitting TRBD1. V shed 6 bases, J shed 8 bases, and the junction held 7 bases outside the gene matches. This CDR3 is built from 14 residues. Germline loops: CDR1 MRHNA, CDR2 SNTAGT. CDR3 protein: CASRETGTGGTQYF. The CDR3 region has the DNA TGTGCCAGCAGAGAAACCGGGACAGGGGGTACGCAGTATTTT.

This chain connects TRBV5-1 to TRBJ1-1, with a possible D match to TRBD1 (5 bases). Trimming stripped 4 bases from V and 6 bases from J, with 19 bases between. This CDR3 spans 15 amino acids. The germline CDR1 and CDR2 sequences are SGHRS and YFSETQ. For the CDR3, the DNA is TGCGCCAGCAGCCCAAGAGGACAAACCTACGCTGAAGCTTTCTTT. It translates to CASSPRGQTYAEAFF.

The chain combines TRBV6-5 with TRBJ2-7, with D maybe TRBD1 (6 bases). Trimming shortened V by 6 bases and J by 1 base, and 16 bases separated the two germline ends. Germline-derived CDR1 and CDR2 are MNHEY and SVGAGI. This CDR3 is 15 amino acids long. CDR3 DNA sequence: TGTGCCAGCAGCCGAACGGGACATAAGTCCTACGAGCAGTACTTC. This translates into CASSRTGHKSYEQYF.

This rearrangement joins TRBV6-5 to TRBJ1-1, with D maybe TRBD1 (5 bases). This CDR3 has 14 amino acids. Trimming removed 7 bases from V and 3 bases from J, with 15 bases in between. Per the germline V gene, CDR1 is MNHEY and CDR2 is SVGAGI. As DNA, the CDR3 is TGTGCCAGCATCAACCCCGGACAAGACACTGAAGCTTTCTTT. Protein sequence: CASINPGQDTEAFF.

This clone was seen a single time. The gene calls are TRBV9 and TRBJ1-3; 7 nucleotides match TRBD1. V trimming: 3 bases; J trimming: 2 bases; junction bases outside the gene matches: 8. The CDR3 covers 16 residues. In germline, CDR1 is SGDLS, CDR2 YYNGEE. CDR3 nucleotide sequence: TGTGCCAGCAGCGATTCGAGGGACAGTCCTGGAAACACCATATATTTT. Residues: CASSDSRDSPGNTIYF.

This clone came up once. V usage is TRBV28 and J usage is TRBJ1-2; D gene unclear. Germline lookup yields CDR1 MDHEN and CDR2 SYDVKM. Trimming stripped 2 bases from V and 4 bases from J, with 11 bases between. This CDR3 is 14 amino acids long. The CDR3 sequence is CASSLGSVVYGYTF. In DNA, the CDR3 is TGTGCCAGCAGTTTAGGTTCGGTGGTCTATGGCTACACCTTC.

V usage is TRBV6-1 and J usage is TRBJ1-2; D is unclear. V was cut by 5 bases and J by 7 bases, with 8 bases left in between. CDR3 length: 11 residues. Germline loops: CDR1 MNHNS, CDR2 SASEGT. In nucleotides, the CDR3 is TGTGCCAGCAGTCAAGGGTTTGGCTACACCTTC. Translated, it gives CASSQGFGYTF.

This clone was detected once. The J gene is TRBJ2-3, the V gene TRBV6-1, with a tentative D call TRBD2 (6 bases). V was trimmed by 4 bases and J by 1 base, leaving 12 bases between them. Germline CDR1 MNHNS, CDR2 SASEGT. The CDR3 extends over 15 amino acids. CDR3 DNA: TGTGCCAGCAGTGCGGGGGTTTTTGGCACAGATACGCAGTATTTT. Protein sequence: CASSAGVFGTDTQYF.